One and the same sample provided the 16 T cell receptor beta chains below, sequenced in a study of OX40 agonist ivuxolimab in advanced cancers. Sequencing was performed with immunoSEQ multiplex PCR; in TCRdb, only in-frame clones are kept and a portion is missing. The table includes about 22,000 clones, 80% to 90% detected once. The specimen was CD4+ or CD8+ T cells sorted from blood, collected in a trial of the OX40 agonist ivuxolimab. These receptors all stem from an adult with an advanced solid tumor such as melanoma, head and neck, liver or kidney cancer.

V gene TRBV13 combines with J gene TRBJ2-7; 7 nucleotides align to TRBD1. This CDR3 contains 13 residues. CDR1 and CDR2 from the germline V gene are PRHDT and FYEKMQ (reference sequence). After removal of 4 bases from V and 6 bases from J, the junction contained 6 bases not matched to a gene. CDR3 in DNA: TGTGCCAGCAGCTCCGACAGGGTAGGCGAGCAGTACTTC. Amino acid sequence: CASSSDRVGEQYF. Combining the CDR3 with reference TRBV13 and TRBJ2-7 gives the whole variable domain AAGVIQSPRHLIKEKRETATLKCYPIPRHDTVYWYQQGPGQDPQFLISFYEKMQSDKGSIPDRFSAQQFSDYHSELNMSSLELGDSALYFCASSSDRVGEQYFGPGTRLTVT.

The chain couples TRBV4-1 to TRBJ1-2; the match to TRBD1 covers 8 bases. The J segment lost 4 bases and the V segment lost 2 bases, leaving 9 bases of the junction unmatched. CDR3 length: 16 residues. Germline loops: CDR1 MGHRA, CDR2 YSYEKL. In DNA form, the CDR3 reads TGCGCCAGCAGCCAATACCCAGGGGGCGCGGGCTATGGCTACACCTTC. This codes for CASSQYPGGAGYGYTF.

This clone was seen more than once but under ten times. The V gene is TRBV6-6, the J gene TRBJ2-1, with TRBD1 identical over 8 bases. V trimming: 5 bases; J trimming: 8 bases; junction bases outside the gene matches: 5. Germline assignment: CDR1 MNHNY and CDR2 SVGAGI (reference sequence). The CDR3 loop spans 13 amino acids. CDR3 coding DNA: TGTGCCAGCAGTGCCGACAGGGGTGATGAGCAGTTCTTC. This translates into CASSADRGDEQFF.

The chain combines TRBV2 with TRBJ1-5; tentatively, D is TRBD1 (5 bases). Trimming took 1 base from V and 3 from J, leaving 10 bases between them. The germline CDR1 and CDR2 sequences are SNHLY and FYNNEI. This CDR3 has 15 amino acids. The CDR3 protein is CASSEGRGSNQPQHF. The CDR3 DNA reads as TGTGCCAGCAGTGAAGGTAGGGGATCCAATCAGCCCCAGCATTTT. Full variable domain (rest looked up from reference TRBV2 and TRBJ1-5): EPEVTQTPSHQVTQMGQEVILRCVPISNHLYFYWYRQILGQKVEFLVSFYNNEISEKSEIFDDQFSVERPDGSNFTLKIRSTKLEDSAMYFCASSEGRGSNQPQHFGDGTRLSIL.

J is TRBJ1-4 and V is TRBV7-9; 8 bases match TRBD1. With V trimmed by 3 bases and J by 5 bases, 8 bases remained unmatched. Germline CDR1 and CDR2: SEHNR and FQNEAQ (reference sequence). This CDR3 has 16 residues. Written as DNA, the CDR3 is TGTGCCAGCAGCTTGGGTGGACAGGGCTTCAATGAAAAACTGTTTTTT. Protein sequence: CASSLGGQGFNEKLFF. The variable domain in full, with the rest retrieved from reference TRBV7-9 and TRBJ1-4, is DTGVSQNPRHKITKRGQNVTFRCDPISEHNRLYWYRQTLGQGPEFLTYFQNEAQLEKSRLLSDRFSAERPKGSFSTLEIQRTEQGDSAMYLCASSLGGQGFNEKLFFGSGTQLSVL.

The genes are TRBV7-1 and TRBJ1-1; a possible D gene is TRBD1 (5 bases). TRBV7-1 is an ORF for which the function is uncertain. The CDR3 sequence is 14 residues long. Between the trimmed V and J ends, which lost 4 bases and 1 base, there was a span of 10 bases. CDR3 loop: CASSLAGTNTEAFF. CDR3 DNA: TGTGCCAGCAGCTTAGCAGGGACGAACACTGAAGCTTTCTTT.

The CDR3 bases are TGTGCCACCCAAGGGGTAGGGGTTTTTACAGATACGCAGTATTTT. It codes for CATQGVGVFTDTQYF. The chain recombines TRBV2 with TRBJ2-3; D is possibly TRBD1 (5 bases). V lost 10 bases, J lost 3 bases, and 20 bases lay in between. From germline, CDR1 is SNHLY and CDR2 FYNNEI. This CDR3 comprises 15 residues.

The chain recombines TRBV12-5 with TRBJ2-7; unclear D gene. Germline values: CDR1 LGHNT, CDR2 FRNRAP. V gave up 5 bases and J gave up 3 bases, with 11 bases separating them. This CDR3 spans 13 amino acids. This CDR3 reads CASGQVPSYEQYF. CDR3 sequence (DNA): TGTGCTAGTGGTCAGGTCCCCAGCTACGAGCAGTACTTC.

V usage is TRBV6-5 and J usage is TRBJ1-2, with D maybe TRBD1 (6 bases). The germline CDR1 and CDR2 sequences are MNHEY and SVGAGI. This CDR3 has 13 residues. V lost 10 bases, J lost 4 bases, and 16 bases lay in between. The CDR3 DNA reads TGTGCCACCTCAGGGGTGATGGGCTATGGCTACACCTTC. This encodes CATSGVMGYGYTF.

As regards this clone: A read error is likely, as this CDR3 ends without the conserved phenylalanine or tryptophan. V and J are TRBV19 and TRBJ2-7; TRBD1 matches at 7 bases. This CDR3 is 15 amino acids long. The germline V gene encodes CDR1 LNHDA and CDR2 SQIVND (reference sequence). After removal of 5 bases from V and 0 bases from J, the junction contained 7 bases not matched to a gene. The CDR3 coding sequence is TGTGCCAGTAGTCTCAGGGACAGAAGCTCCTACGAGCAGTACCTC. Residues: CASSLRDRSSYEQYL.

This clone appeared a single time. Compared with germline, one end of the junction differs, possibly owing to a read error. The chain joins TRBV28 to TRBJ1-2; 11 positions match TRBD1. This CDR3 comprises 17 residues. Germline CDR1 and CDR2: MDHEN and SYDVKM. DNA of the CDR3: TGTGCCAGCAGTCCACGGACAGGGGGCGTCTTCGACTATGACTACACCTTC. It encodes CASSPRTGGVFDYDYTF.

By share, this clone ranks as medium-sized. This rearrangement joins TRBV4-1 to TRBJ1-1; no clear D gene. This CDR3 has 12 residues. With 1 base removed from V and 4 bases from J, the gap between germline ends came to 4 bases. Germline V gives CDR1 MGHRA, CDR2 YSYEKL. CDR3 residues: CASSQVGTEAFF. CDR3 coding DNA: TGCGCCAGCAGCCAAGTAGGCACTGAAGCTTTCTTT.

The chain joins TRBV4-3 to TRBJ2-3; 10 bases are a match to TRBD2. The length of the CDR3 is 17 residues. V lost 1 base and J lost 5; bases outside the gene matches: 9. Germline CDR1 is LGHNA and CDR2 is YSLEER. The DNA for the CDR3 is TGCGCCAGCAGCCAAGCCCCAGCGGGGGGGGTTGAAGATACGCAGTATTTT. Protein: CASSQAPAGGVEDTQYF.

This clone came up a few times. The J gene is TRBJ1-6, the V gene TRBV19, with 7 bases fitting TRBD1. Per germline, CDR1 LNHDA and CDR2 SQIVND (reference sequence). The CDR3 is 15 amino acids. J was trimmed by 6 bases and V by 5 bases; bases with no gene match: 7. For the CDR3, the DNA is TGTGCCAGTAGTCCGGGACAGATGATTAATTCACCCCTCCACTTT. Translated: CASSPGQMINSPLHF.

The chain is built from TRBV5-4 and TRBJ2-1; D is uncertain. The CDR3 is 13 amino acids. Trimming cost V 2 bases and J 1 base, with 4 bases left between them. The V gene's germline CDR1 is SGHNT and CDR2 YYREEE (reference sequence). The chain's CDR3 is CASSLTSYNEQFF. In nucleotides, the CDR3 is TGTGCCAGCAGCTTAACTTCCTACAATGAGCAGTTCTTC.

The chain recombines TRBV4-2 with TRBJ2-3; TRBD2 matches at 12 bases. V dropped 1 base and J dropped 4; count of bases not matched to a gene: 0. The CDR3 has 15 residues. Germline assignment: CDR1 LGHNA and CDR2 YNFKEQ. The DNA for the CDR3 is TGTGCCAGCAGCCAAGCTAGCGGGGGGGCAGATACGCAGTATTTT. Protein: CASSQASGGADTQYF.